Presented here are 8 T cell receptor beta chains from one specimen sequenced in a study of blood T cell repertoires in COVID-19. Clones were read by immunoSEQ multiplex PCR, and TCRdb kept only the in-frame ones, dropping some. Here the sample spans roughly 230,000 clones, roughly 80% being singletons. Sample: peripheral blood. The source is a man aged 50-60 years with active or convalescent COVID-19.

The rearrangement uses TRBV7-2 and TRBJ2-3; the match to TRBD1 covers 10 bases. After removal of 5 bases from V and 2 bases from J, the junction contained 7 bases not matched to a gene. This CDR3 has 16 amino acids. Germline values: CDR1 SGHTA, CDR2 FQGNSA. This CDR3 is CASSPYGTGDTDTQYF. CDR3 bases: TGTGCCAGCAGCCCCTATGGGACAGGGGACACAGATACGCAGTATTTT.

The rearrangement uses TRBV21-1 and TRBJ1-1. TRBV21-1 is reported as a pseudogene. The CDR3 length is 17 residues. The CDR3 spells CASDPFRSRDCSAEAFF. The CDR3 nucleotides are TGTGCCAGCGACCCCTTCCGGTCCCGGGATTGTAGCGCTGAAGCTTTCTTT.

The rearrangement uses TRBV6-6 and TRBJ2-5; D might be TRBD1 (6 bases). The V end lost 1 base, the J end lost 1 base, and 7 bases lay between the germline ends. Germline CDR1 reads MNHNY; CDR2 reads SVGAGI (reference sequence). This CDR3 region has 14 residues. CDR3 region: CASSYLGAQETQYF. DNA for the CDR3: TGTGCCAGCAGTTACTTGGGGGCCCAAGAGACCCAGTACTTC.

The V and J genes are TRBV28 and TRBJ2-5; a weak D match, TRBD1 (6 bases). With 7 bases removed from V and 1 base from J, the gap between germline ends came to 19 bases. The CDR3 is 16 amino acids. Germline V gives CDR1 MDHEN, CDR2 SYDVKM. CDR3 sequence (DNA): TGTGCCAGCACCCCTCACCGAGGGGGAGTCCAAGAGACCCAGTACTTC. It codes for CASTPHRGGVQETQYF.

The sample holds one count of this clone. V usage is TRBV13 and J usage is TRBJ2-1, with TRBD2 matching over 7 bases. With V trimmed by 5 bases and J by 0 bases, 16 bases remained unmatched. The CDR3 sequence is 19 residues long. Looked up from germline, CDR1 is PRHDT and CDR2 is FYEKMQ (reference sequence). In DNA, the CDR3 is TGTGCCAGCAGCCAACTTAAAGGGCGGGGGAGAAGCTCCTACAATGAGCAGTTCTTC. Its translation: CASSQLKGRGRSSYNEQFF.

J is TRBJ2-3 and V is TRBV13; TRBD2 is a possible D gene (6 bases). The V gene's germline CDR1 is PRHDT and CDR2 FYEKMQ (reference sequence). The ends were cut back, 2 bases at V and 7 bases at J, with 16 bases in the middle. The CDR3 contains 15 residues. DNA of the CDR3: TGTGCCAGCAGCTTAAATGTTGGCGGGACCAATACGCAGTATTTT. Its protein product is CASSLNVGGTNTQYF.

CDR3 DNA: TGTGCCAGCAGCTTAGATCTTTCTCCCGTGTATGAGCAGTACTTC. Translating gives CASSLDLSPVYEQYF. V and J are TRBV11-2 and TRBJ2-7; no clear D gene. Per the germline V gene, CDR1 is SGHAT and CDR2 is FQNNGV. There are 15 residues in the CDR3. Trimming stripped 0 bases from V and 7 bases from J, with 16 bases between.

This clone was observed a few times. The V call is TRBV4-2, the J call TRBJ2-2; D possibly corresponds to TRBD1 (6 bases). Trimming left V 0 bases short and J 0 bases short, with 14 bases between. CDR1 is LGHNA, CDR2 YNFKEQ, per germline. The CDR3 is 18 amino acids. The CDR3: CASSQEGARTSNTGELFF. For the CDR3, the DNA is TGTGCCAGCAGCCAAGAGGGGGCTCGCACCTCGAACACCGGGGAGCTGTTTTTT.